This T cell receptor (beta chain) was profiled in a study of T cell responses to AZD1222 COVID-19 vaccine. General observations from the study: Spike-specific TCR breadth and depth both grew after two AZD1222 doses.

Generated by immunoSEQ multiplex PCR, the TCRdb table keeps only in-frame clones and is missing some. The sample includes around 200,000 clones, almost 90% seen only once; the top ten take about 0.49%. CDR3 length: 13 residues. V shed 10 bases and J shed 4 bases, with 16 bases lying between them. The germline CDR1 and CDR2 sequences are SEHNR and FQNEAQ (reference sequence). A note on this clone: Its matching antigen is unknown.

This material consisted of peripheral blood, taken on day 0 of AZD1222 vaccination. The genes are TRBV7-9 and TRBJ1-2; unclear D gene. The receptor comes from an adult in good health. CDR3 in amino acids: CATRGGILYGYTF. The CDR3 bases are TGTGCCACCCGGGGAGGGATTCTCTATGGCTACACCTTC.